This TCR beta chain was sequenced in a study of blood T cell repertoires in COVID-19. Across the whole study: Nucleic acid was either cDNA or gDNA, and it came from T cells, B-cell-depleted T cells, or PBMCs.

This clone came up once. Profiling relied on immunoSEQ multiplex PCR, and the TCRdb table lists in-frame clones only, not all of them. The table has 150,000 or so clones, around 82% seen once. All enrollees were roughly 18 to 89 years old and from 20 to 25 US areas. Donors were grouped by their self-reported clinical history. Recovered Cohort 3 donors showed two negative PCRs, clearance, or symptom resolution. The CDR3 loop spans 14 amino acids. J gave up 8 bases and V 6 bases, and 6 bases lay outside the gene matches. In germline, CDR1 is SNHLY, CDR2 FYNNEI. The rearrangement uses TRBV2 and TRBJ1-4; 10 bases match TRBD1. Sequencing used PBMCs or T cells enriched from blood (not recorded which). This receptor was taken from a woman aged 45-65 years who had recovered from COVID-19. The CDR3: CASRAGTGVEKLFF. As DNA, the CDR3 is TGTGCCAGCAGGGCCGGGACAGGGGTAGAAAAACTGTTTTTT. Full variable domain (missing parts from reference TRBV2 and TRBJ1-4): EPEVTQTPSHQVTQMGQEVILRCVPISNHLYFYWYRQILGQKVEFLVSFYNNEISEKSEIFDDQFSVERPDGSNFTLKIRSTKLEDSAMYFCASRAGTGVEKLFFGSGTQLSVL.